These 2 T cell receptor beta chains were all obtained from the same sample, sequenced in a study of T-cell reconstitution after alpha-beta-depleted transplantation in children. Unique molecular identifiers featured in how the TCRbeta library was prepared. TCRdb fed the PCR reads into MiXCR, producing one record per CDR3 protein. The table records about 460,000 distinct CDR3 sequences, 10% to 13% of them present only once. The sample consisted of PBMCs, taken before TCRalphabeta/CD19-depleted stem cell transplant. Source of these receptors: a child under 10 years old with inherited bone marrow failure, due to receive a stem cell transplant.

CDR3 region: CASSQSRHRVFYEQYF. CDR3 coding DNA: TGCGCCAGCAGTCAATCCCGGCACAGGGTCTTCTACGAGCAGTACTTC. V gene TRBV23-1 combines with J gene TRBJ2-7, with D maybe TRBD1 (6 bases). TRBV23-1 is marked as an open reading frame, function uncertain. The CDR3 covers 16 residues. The V and J ends lost 0 bases and 3 bases respectively, with 15 bases between them.

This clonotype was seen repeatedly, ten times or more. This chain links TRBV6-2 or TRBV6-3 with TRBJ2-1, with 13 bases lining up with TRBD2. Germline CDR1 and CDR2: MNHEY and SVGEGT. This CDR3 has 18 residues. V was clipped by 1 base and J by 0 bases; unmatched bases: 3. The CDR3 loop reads CASSYLLAGGSSYNEQFF. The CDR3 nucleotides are TGTGCCAGCAGTTACTTACTAGCGGGAGGGAGCTCCTACAATGAGCAGTTCTTC.